This T cell receptor beta chain emerged from a study of radiation and T cells in renal cell carcinoma. Regarding the study as a whole: No pretreatment tumor biopsies were available for baseline clonotypes.

Sequenced by immunoSEQ multiplex PCR; TCRdb stores in-frame clones only, minus some. Here the sample spans about 78,000 clones, 89% being singletons. Worth noting for this clone: Its matching antigen is unknown.

Sample time point: blood 4 weeks post-SBRT, at nephrectomy. Treatment here: 15 Gy SBRT to primary tumor, nephrectomy 4 weeks later. Clear cell pathology was present in this patient's renal cell carcinoma. The J segment lost 1 base and the V segment lost 3 bases, leaving 11 bases of the junction unmatched. This CDR3 comprises 18 residues. Germline V gene sequence: CDR1 LNHDA, CDR2 SQIVND (reference sequence). The rearrangement joins TRBV19 to TRBJ2-2, with 7 bases identical to TRBD1. The sequencing used blood, collected from a patient whose treatment included radiotherapy and nephrectomy. The receptor comes from a woman aged 70-85 years with renal cell carcinoma. This chain's CDR3 is CASSIHRQGSGNTGELFF. Here the CDR3 DNA reads TGTGCCAGTAGTATCCACCGACAGGGATCAGGGAACACCGGGGAGCTGTTTTTT.